One T cell receptor (beta chain) is described in this entry. Its antigen specificity is not known. Base qualities are not provided; no much larger clone lies one nucleotide away. This entry is derived from a study of cytomegalovirus exposure and HLA in healthy donors (dated by TCRdb to about 2017). Context from the whole study: In an earlier analysis of some 610 of the donors, 250 to 300 Gb of sequence data and 117 million unique TCR beta sequences from 150 million to 200 million T cells were reported. An early release covering approximately 600 HLA-typed donors comprised about 300 gigabases of sequencing data and 65 million to 100 million unique TCR sequences. Of the roughly 420 genotyped donors, 70% to 90% were placed in the genetic ancestry cluster associated with self-reported Caucasian donors. The study aimed to test whether cataloging public T cell receptors could reveal signatures of past pathogen exposure. Using immunosequencing, the study profiled T cell repertoires from about 610 subjects and related those repertoires to cytomegalovirus serostatus. A separate validation cohort of more than 100 different subjects was used in addition to the approximately 640-subject first cohort. High-throughput TCR immunosequencing, statistical association of individual TCRs with disease status, and machine learning were combined to predict cytomegalovirus infection status. To study patterns of TCR occurrence, a later analysis re-analyzed previously published TCR beta repertoires from under 750 donors and added high-resolution HLA genotyping. Rather than drawing on any new phenotypic data, the later analysis identified candidate immune exposures from TCR beta sequences and the way those sequences occurred across donors. In an earlier analysis of a few hundred of the donors, high-throughput TCR beta sequencing was used to judge whether each TCR beta V gene segment behaved as functional or pseudogenic. Alongside the repertoire data, information on donor age, sex, ethnicity and CMV serostatus was compiled. Genome-wide SNP genotypes for about three fifths of the roughly 700 donors were used in a later genetic analysis, which treated that subset as a discovery cohort. All discovery cohort repertoires had been generated using a single sequencing platform. Class I and class II HLA loci were covered by the typing at four-digit resolution. Typing coverage differed by locus: A, B, C, DRB1 and DQB1 were typed in about 629-640 donors, DQA1 in about 500, DPA1 in approximately 600, and DPB1 in around 440. Four to six DR-DQ haplotypes were handled as single units for association and clustering, since linkage in the cohort was strong. On average, around 240,000 unique TCR beta nucleotide sequences were sequenced per donor among roughly 430 genotyped donors of the cohort, with about 17% of those sequences being non-productive.

The germline V gene supplies CDR1 ENHRY and CDR2 SYGVKD. Counted from cysteine to phenylalanine, this CDR3 has 16 amino acids. The entry retains the CDR3 DNA only, 48 bases that are in frame from base 1. V has 4 bases trimmed and J has 6 bases trimmed; junction bases matching no gene number 13. The cohort was made up of around 720 healthy bone marrow donors. All cohort members were sampled while nominally healthy, although unrecorded immune exposures were likely present. The donor was CMV seropositive and was included in the group of 250 to 350 seropositive cohort members. A peripheral blood sample was provided by each donor, and peripheral blood mononuclear cells were used for TCR beta sequencing. Genomic DNA was extracted from the blood cell samples with the Qiagen DNeasy Blood Extraction Kit. The investigation overall reported the following: While some public TCRs were present in many individuals, most TCR sequences turned up only very rarely across donors. Roughly uniform sequencing depth across donors was assumed in presence/absence analyses, although this assumption may not hold. Because the 87-base-pair reads could not distinguish some IMGT-functional V segments, including TRBV6-2 and TRBV6-3, those segments were excluded. Roughly 15 rarely observed V segments, including chromosome 9 orphons, were excluded from the earlier analysis of several hundred of the donors because counts were too low. A later genetic analysis associated a missense DCLRE1C variant with V-gene and J-gene trimming of TCR beta chains, and an independent cohort replicated the association. In a later analysis, TCR association rates were found to vary across HLA loci, with the most associated TCRs seen for DRB1 alleles and the fewest for HLA-C alleles. A further reported finding was that TCR beta sequences accurately predicted the HLA-A and HLA-B alleles for most subjects in the first cohort. The study gave a list of some 150 TCR beta chains associated with cytomegalovirus. In an earlier analysis of roughly 500 of the donors, most TCR beta V segments appeared in productive rearrangements about 87% or about 30% of the time, broadly matching IMGT annotations. This cohort had only TCR beta chains sequenced, and the lack of alpha or paired-chain data limited which features could be detected. According to a later analysis, most CMV-associated TCR beta chains appeared to be HLA-restricted, and the HLA associations seemed to be driven largely by CMV exposure. According to a later analysis, parvovirus B19, influenza, CMV and Epstein-Barr virus appeared linked to several top co-occurrence clusters. Correlated functional status among segregating V segments might be attributable to linkage disequilibrium, but an unknown experimental factor could not be ruled out. According to the authors, the approach could potentially be generalized to other disease states and immunological phenotypes. At a false discovery rate of 0.05, a later analysis linked 16,951 TCR beta sequences to specific HLA alleles. In a later analysis, HLA-associated TCR beta chains showed more clonal expansion and lower generation probabilities than non-associated chains that were equally common. Strong co-occurrence of HLA alleles, especially DR and DQ, made assigning TCR associations to individual alleles difficult. The classifier was reported to diagnose cytomegalovirus status with high specificity and sensitivity in both the original and validation cohorts. A later genetic analysis reported fewer N-insertions in productive TCRs among donors in an Asian-associated ancestry cluster than the approximately 670-donor mean. A few of the identified cytomegalovirus-associated TCR beta chains were confirmed in vitro to be specific for cytomegalovirus antigens. For the cohort, immune exposure information was limited to CMV serostatus. Because HLA typing was missing for some donors at each locus, association tests included only the typed subset. The sequencing pipeline was judged likely to have produced a cluster of highly shared sequence variants as a technical artifact.

To prepare the library, the immunoSEQ multiplex PCR assay was applied. A mixture of 60 forward primers for TCR Vbeta segments and 13 reverse primers for TCR Jbeta segments was used in the multiplex PCR. The CDR3 region of rearranged TCR beta genes was amplified from genomic DNA with a multiplex PCR assay. Amplified TCR beta libraries were sequenced as 87-base-pair reads on the Illumina HiSeq System. Per the original workflow: A later analysis tallied around 82 million unique TCR beta chains across the 600 to 700 repertoires, and 10 million to 11 million of those chains were shared by two or more donors. Raw reads were error-corrected and collapsed into unique sequences by a nearest-neighbor algorithm in which closely related sequences were merged to remove PCR and sequencing errors. To assign V, D and J gene segments, CDR3 sequences were aligned to IMGT reference sequences. For a sequence to be retained, a match of at least six nucleotides to both a V gene segment and a J gene segment was required. Rearrangements were called productive when the CDR3 lacked stop codons and stayed in frame with V and J; all others were non-productive. Following IMGT convention, CDR3 was defined as the stretch from the second conserved V-encoded cysteine to the conserved J-encoded phenylalanine. In an earlier analysis of approximately 590 of the donors, sequences lacking an unambiguous match to a single V gene segment were excluded. An earlier analysis of 587 of the donors classified V segments as functional when productive rearrangements were above 56.7% and as segregating when the standard deviation between donors was above 5%. To diagnose cytomegalovirus status from the catalog of TCR beta chain sequences, a statistical classification framework was built. V and J gene assignment, in a later analysis, came from comparing TCR nucleotide sequences with IMGT/GENE-DB human TR gene sequences. A later analysis assigned CDR3 sequences and most-parsimonious VDJ recombination scenarios with the TCRdist pipeline. In a later analysis, each TCR beta chain was defined by its CDR3 amino acid sequence together with its V-gene family, and reads without a unique V-gene family were excluded. A later analysis removed over 500 highly shared, low-generation-probability nucleotide sequences to deal with suspected cross-contamination and a sequencing artifact. In a later analysis, a clonal expansion index was calculated for each public chain from normalized within-repertoire ranks of inferred template counts. A later analysis computed generation probabilities with a VDJ recombination model fitted to out-of-frame rearrangements, and checked the results against IGoR. In a later analysis, hypergeometric tests were used to score TCR-TCR, TCR-HLA and TCR-CMV co-occurrence, with a repertoire-size bias correction applied to TCR pairs. False discovery rates were estimated in a later analysis by permuting HLA or CMV assignments 20 times. A later analysis grouped co-occurring TCRs with DBSCAN, adding TCRdist sequence similarity when clustering within HLA-allele-positive subsets. Repertoires with fewer than 30,000 or more than 120,000 public chains were left out of co-occurrence clustering, as were several repertoires with anomalous nucleotide sharing. TCRdb retrieved this table from immuneACCESS and kept in-frame rearrangements only. Not all clones are present; in checked studies, unresolved V genes account for under half, and no reason is known for the remainder. V, J and clone size derive from that table, while D and trimming were established from the DNA sequence. The sample profile shows roughly 120,000 clones; about three quarters of them were found once. Of the sample, 6.6% is held by the ten largest clones.

The clonotype comes from a middle-aged man in good health and CMV-seropositive. Sequencing was done on a sample of PBMCs. The chain couples TRBV10-3 to TRBJ1-1, with 8 bases aligning to TRBD1. The nucleotide sequence is TGTGCCATCAGTGCCGGACAGGGAGGGGGAAAGGCTGAAGCTTTCTTT. Translated, it gives CAISAGQGGGKAEAFF.